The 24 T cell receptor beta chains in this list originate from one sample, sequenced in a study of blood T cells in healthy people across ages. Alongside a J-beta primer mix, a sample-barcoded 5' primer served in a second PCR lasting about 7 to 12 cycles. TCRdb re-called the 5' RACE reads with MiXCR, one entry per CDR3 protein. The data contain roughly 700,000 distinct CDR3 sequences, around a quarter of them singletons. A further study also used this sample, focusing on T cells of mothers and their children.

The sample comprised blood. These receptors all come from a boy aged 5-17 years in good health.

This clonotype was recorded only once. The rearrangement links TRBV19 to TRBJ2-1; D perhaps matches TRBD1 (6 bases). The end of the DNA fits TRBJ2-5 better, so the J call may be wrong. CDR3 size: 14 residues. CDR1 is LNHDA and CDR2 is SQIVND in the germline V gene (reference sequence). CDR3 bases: TGTGCCAGTAGCCAAACACAGGGCGCGGAGACCCAGTACTTC. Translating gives CASSQTQGAETQYF.

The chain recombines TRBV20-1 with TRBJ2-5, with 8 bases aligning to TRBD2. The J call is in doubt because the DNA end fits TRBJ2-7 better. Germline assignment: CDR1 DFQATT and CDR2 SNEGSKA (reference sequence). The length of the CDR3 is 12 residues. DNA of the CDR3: TGCAGTGCTAGACGGGAGGGCCGCGAGCAGTACTTC. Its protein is CSARREGREQYF.

DNA for the CDR3: TGTGCCAGCAGCCGGATTCCGGGACAGGGCATAAACACTGAAGCTTTCTTT. It yields the protein CASSRIPGQGINTEAFF. The chain uses TRBV16 and TRBJ1-1; the match to TRBD1 covers 9 bases. CDR1 and CDR2 (germline): KGHSY, FQNENV. The CDR3 runs to 17 residues. Trimming at V came to 4 bases and at J to 2 bases, leaving 11 bases not matched to a gene.

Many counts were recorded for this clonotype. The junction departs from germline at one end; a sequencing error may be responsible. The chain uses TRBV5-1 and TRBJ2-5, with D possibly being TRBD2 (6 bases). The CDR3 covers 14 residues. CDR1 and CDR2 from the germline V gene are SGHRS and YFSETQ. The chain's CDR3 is CASSFRDSQETQYF. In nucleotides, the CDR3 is TGTGCCAGCAGCTTCCGGGACTCCCAGGAGACCCAGTACTTC.

CDR3 bases: TGTGCCATAATCAGGGATCATGAAAAACTGTTTTTT. It yields the protein CAIIRDHEKLFF. The V and J genes are TRBV19 and TRBJ1-4, with D perhaps TRBD1 (5 bases). The CDR3 contains 12 residues. Germline V gene data show CDR1 as LNHDA and CDR2 as SQIVND (reference sequence). V was trimmed by 10 bases and J by 6 bases, leaving 12 bases between them.

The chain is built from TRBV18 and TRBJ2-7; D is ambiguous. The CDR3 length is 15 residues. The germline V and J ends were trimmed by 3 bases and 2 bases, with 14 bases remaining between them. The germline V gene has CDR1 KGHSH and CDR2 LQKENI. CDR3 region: CASSPRDILPYEQYF. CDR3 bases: TGTGCCAGCTCACCTCGAGACATACTTCCCTACGAGCAGTACTTC.

CDR3 amino acids: CASTRTDTQYF. Here the CDR3 DNA reads TGTGCCAGCACGAGAACAGATACGCAGTATTTT. This rearrangement joins TRBV12-3 or TRBV12-4 to TRBJ2-3; no reliable D call. Trimming removed 7 bases from V and 3 bases from J, with 5 bases in between. There are 11 residues in the CDR3.

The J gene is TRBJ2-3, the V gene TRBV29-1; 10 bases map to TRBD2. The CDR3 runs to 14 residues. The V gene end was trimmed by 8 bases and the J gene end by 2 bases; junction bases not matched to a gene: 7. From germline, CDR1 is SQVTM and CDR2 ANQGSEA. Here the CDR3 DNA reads TGCAGCTCCGGGACTAGCGTATTCACAGATACGCAGTATTTT. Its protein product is CSSGTSVFTDTQYF.

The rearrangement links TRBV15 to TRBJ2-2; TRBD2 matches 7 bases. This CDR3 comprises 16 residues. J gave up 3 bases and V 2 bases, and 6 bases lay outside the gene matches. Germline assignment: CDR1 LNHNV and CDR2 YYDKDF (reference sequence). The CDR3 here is CATSRRRELDTGELFF. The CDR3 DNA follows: TGTGCCACCAGCAGAAGGCGGGAGCTCGACACCGGGGAGCTGTTTTTT.

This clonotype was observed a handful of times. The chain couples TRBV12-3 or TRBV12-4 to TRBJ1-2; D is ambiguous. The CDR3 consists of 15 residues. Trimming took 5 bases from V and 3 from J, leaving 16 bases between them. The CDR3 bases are TGTGCCAGCAGTCGGGGTCTGGGGATGGACTATGGCTACACCTTC. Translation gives CASSRGLGMDYGYTF.

The CDR3: CAIMTSGGASEQYF. In nucleotides, the CDR3 is TGTGCCATCATGACTAGCGGGGGGGCCTCCGAGCAGTACTTC. J is TRBJ2-7 and V is TRBV10-3; 14 nucleotides line up with TRBD2. Germline lookup yields CDR1 ENHRY and CDR2 SYGVKD. Trimming at V came to 7 bases and at J to 6 bases, leaving 5 bases not matched to a gene. This CDR3 spans 14 amino acids.

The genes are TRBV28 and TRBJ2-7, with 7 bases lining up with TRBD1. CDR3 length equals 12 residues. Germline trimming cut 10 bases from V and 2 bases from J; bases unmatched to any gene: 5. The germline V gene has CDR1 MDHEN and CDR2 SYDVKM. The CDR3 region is CATETGTYEQYF. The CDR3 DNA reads TGTGCCACCGAGACAGGGACCTACGAGCAGTACTTC. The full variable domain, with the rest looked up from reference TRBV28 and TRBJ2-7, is DVKVTQSSRYLVKRTGEKVFLECVQDMDHENMFWYRQDPGLGLRLIYFSYDVKMKEKGDIPEGYSVSREKKERFSLILESASTNQTSMYLCATETGTYEQYFGPGTRLTVT.

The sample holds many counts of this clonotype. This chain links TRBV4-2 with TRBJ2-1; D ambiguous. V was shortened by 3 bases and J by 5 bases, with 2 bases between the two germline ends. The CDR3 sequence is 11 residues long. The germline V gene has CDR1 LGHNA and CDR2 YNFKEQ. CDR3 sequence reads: CASSQNNEQFF. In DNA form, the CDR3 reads TGTGCCAGCAGCCAGAACAATGAGCAGTTCTTC.

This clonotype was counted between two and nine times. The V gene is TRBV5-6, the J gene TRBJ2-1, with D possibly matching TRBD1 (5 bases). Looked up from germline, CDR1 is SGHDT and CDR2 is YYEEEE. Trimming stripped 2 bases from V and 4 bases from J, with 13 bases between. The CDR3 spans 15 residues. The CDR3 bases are TGTGCCAGCAGCTTTTGGTTTGGGGCATACAATGAGCAGTTCTTC. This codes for CASSFWFGAYNEQFF. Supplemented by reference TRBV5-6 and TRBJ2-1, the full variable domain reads DAGVTQSPTHLIKTRGQQVTLRCSPKSGHDTVSWYQQALGQGPQFIFQYYEEEERQRGNFPDRFSGHQFPNYSSELNVNALLLGDSALYLCASSFWFGAYNEQFFGPGTRLTVL.

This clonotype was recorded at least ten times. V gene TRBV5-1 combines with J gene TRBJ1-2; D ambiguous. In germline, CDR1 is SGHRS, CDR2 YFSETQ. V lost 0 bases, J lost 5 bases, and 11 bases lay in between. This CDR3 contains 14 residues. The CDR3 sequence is CASSLDLAAYGYTF. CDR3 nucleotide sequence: TGCGCCAGCAGCTTGGATTTGGCAGCTTATGGCTACACCTTC.

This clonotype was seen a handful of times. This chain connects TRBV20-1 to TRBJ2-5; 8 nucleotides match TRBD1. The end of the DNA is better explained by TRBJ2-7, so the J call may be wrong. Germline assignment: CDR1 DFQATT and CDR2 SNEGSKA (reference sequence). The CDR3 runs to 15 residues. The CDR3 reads CSARDLRDRFYEQYF. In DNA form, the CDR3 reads TGCAGTGCGCGAGATCTCCGGGACAGGTTCTACGAGCAGTACTTC.

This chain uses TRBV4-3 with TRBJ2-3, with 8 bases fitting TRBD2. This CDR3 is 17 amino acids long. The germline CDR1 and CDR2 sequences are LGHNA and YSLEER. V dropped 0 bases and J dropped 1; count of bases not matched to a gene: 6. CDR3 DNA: TGCGCCAGCAGCCAAGAAGGAGCGGGGGCCCGCACAGATACGCAGTATTTT. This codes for CASSQEGAGARTDTQYF.

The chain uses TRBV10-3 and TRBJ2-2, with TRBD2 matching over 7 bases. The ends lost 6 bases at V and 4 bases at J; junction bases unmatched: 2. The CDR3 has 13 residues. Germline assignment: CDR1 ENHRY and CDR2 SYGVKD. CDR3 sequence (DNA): TGTGCCATCAGGACGGGGGGCACCGGGGAGCTGTTTTTT. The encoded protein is CAIRTGGTGELFF.

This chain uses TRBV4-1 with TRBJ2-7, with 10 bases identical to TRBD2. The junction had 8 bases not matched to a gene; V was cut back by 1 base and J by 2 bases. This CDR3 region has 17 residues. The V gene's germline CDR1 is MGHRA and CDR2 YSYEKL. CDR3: CASSQGNGLAGAYEQYF. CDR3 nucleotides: TGCGCCAGCAGCCAAGGCAATGGGCTAGCGGGGGCCTACGAGCAGTACTTC.

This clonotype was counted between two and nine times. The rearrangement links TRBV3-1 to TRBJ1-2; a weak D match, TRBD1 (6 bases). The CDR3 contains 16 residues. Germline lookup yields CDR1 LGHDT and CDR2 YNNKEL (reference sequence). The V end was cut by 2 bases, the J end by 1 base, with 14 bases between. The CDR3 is CASSQNFRDINYGYTF. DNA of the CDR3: TGTGCCAGCAGCCAAAATTTCCGGGACATTAACTATGGCTACACCTTC.

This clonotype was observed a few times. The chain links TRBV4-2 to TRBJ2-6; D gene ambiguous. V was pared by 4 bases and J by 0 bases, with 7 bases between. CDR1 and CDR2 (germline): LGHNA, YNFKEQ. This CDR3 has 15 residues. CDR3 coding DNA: TGTGCCAGCAGCCCTGTGGCCTCTGGGGCCAACGTCCTGACTTTC. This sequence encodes CASSPVASGANVLTF.

The CDR3 reads CSARWTYNEQFF. The CDR3, as DNA: TGCAGTGCTAGATGGACATACAATGAGCAGTTCTTC. The chain carries TRBV20-1 and TRBJ2-1; TRBD1 is a possible D gene (5 bases). The germline V gene encodes CDR1 DFQATT and CDR2 SNEGSKA (reference sequence). V lost 2 bases and J lost 4, with 6 bases in between. This CDR3 has 12 residues.

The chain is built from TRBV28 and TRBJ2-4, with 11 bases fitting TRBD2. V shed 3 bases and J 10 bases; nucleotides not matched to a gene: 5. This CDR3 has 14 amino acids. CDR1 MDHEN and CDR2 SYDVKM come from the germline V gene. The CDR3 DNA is TGTGCCAGCAGTTTGACTAGCGGGACCGGGATTCAGTACTTC. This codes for CASSLTSGTGIQYF.

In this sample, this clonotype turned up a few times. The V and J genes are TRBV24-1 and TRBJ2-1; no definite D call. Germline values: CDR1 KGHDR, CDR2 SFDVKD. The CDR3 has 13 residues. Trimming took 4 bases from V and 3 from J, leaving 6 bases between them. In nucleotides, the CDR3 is TGTGCCACCAGTGACCCCATCTACAATGAGCAGTTCTTC. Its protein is CATSDPIYNEQFF.